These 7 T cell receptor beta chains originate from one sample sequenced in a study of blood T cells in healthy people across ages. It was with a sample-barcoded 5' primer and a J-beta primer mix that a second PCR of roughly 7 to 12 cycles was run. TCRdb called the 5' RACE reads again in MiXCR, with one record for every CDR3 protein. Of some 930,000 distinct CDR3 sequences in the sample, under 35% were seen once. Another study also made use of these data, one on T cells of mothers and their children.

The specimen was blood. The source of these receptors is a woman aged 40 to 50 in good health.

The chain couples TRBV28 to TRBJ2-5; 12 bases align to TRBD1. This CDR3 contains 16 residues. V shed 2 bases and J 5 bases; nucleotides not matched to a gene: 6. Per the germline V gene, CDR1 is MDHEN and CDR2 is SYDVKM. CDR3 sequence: CASSLIGDRGRETQYF. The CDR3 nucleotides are TGTGCCAGCAGTTTAATTGGGGACAGGGGGCGGGAGACCCAGTACTTC.

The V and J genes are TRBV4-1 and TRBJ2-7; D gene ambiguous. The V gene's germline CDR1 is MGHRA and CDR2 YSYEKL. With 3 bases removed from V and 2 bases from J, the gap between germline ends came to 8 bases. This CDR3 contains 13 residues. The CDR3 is CASSQGFTYEQYF. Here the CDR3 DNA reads TGCGCCAGCAGCCAGGGGTTCACCTACGAGCAGTACTTC.

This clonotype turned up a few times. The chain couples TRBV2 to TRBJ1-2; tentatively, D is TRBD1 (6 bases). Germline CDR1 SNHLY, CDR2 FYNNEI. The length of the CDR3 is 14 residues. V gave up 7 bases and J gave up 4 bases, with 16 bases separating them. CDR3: CASTRTGRGYGYTF. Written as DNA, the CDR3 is TGTGCCAGCACCCGTACAGGGAGGGGCTATGGCTACACCTTC.

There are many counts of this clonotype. DNA for the CDR3: TGTGCCAGCAACACCGGGACAGTTCATAATTCACCCCTCCACTTT. It translates to CASNTGTVHNSPLHF. The chain has TRBV28 and TRBJ1-6; 7 positions agree with TRBD1. J gave up 5 bases and V 7 bases, and 8 bases lay outside the gene matches. The CDR3 spans 15 residues. Germline CDR1 and CDR2: MDHEN and SYDVKM.

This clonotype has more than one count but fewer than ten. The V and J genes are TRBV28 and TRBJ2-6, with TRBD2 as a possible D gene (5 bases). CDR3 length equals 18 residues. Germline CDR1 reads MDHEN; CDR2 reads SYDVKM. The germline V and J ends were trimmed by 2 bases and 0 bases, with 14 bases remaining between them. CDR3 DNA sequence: TGTGCCAGCAGTTTACAAGGACTTCCCCGCTCTGGGGCCAACGTCCTGACTTTC. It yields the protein CASSLQGLPRSGANVLTF.

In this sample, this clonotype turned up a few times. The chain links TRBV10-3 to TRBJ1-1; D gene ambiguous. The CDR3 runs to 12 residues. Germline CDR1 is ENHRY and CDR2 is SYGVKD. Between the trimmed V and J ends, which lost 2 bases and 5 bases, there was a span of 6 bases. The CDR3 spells CAISEVGTEAFF. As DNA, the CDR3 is TGTGCCATCAGTGAGGTGGGGACTGAAGCTTTCTTT.

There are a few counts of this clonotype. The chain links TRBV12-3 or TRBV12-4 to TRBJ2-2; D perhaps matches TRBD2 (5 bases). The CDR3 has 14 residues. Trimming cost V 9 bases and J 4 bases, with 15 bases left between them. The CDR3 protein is CASSVAGITGELFF. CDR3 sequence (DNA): TGTGCCAGTTCCGTCGCGGGTATCACCGGGGAGCTGTTTTTT.